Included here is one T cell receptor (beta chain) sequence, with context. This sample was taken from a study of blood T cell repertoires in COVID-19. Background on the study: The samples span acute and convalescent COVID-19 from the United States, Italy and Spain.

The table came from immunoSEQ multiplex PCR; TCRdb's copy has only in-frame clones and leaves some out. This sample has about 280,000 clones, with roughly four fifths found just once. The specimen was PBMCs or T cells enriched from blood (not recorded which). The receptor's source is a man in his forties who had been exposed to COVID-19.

CDR3 residues: CASSETGQGNLHQPQHF. The DNA of the CDR3 is TGTGCCAGCAGTGAAACTGGACAGGGAAATCTTCATCAGCCCCAGCATTTT. This chain joins TRBV6-1 and TRBJ1-5, with 8 positions matching TRBD1. Germline CDR1 and CDR2: MNHNS and SASEGT. The V gene end was trimmed by 2 bases and the J gene end by 5 bases; junction bases not matched to a gene: 11. The CDR3 has 17 amino acids.